One and the same sample provided the 7 T cell receptor beta chains below, sequenced in a study of shared clonotypes between healthy human individuals. TCRdb's table, derived via immunoSEQ multiplex PCR, lists solely in-frame clones and lacks some. The sample has about 980,000 clones, 70% to 85% seen once. The sample was memory CD4+ T cells sorted from blood. The subset: CD45RA-negative fraction. All receptors come from a man younger than 30 in good health.

A word on this clone: In the same sample, other DNA sequences code for this CDR3. This chain uses TRBV18 with TRBJ1-2, with D perhaps matching TRBD1 (5 bases). The length of the CDR3 is 13 residues. CDR1 and CDR2 (germline): KGHSH, LQKENI. V was pared by 0 bases and J by 4 bases, with 6 bases between. The CDR3 here is CASSPPGGYGYTF. Written as DNA, the CDR3 is TGTGCCAGCTCACCACCGGGGGGCTATGGCTACACCTTC. The full variable domain, in which reference TRBV18 and TRBJ1-2 provide the parts outside the CDR3, is NAGVMQNPRHLVRRRGQEARLRCSPMKGHSHVYWYRQLPEEGLKFMVYLQKENIIDESGMPKERFSAEFPKEGPSILRIQQVVRGDSAAYFCASSPPGGYGYTFGSGTRLTVV.

The chain recombines TRBV5-6 with TRBJ2-7; D is unclear. V gave up 0 bases and J gave up 3 bases, with 13 bases separating them. Looked up from germline, CDR1 is SGHDT and CDR2 is YYEEEE. The CDR3 loop spans 15 amino acids. The CDR3 DNA is TGTGCCAGCAGCTTGGTAACAGTAGGATACTACGAGCAGTACTTC. It is translated as CASSLVTVGYYEQYF.

This rearrangement joins TRBV14 to TRBJ2-5, with D uncertain. CDR3 length: 14 amino acids. V was clipped by 4 bases and J by 1 base, with 10 bases between them. From germline, CDR1 is SGHDN and CDR2 FVKESK. Here the CDR3 reads CASSPYWSQETQYF. Here the CDR3 DNA reads TGTGCCAGCAGCCCATATTGGAGCCAAGAGACCCAGTACTTC.

This chain uses TRBV11-3 with TRBJ2-7; D may be TRBD2 (5 bases). The CDR3 length is 13 residues. V was pared by 1 base and J by 6 bases, with 10 bases between. Per germline, CDR1 SGHNT and CDR2 YENEEA. The CDR3 nucleotides read TGTGCCAGCAGCTTAGCGGGATCGACCGAGCAGTACTTC. This codes for CASSLAGSTEQYF.

The chain recombines TRBV10-3 with TRBJ2-1; TRBD2 is a possible D gene (5 bases). V was clipped by 0 bases and J by 8 bases, with 17 bases between them. The CDR3 totals 16 residues. Germline values: CDR1 ENHRY, CDR2 SYGVKD. CDR3 in amino acids: CAISESGSRTGDEQFF. The CDR3 DNA reads as TGTGCCATCAGTGAGTCAGGGAGCCGTACTGGGGATGAGCAGTTCTTC.

Points on this clone: At one end the junction does not follow the germline gene, possibly because of a read error. The V gene is TRBV5-1, the J gene TRBJ2-7; 7 bases are a match to TRBD2. The germline V gene encodes CDR1 SGHRS and CDR2 YFSETQ. The CDR3 runs 14 residues. The CDR3 region is CASSLIAGSDEQYF. The CDR3 bases are TGCGCCAGCAGCTTGATAGCGGGCTCCGACGAGCAGTACTTC.

The rearrangement joins TRBV5-1 to TRBJ1-3; no definite D call. This CDR3 is 16 amino acids long. Between the trimmed V and J ends, which lost 3 bases and 3 bases, there was a span of 16 bases. Germline assignment: CDR1 SGHRS and CDR2 YFSETQ. The CDR3 coding sequence is TGCGCCAGCAGCTCGGACGGAGCCAAGGGTGGAAACACCATATATTTT. Its translation is CASSSDGAKGGNTIYF.